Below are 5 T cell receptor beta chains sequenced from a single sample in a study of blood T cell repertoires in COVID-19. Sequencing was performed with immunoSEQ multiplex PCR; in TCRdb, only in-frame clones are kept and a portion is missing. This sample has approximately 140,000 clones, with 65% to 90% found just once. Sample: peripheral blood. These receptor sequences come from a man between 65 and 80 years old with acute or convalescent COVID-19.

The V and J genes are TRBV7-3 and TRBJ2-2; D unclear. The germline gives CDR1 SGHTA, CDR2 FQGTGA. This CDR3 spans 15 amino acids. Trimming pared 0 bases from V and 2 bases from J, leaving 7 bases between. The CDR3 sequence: CASSLTNTNTGELFF. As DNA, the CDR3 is TGTGCCAGCAGCTTAACGAACACCAACACCGGGGAGCTGTTTTTT.

The DNA for the CDR3 is TGTGCCACCAGCAGAGATGGGGGGCAGCCCCAGCATTTT. Translation: CATSRDGGQPQHF. The chain combines TRBV15 with TRBJ1-5; a possible D gene is TRBD1 (5 bases). Looked up from germline, CDR1 is LNHNV and CDR2 is YYDKDF (reference sequence). With 0 bases removed from V and 7 bases from J, the gap between germline ends came to 7 bases. This CDR3 region has 13 residues.

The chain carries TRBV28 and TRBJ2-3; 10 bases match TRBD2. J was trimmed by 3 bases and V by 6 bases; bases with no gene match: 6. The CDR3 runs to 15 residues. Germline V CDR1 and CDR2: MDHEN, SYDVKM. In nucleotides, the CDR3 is TGTGCCAGCAGAGCGACTAGCGGGTCTACAGATACGCAGTATTTT. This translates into CASRATSGSTDTQYF.

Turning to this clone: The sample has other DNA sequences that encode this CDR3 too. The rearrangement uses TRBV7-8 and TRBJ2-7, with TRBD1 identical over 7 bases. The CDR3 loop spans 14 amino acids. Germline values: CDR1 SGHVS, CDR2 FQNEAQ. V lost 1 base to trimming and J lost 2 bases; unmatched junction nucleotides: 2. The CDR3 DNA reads TGTGCCAGCAGCTTAGGGCAGGGGGCCTACGAGCAGTACTTC. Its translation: CASSLGQGAYEQYF.

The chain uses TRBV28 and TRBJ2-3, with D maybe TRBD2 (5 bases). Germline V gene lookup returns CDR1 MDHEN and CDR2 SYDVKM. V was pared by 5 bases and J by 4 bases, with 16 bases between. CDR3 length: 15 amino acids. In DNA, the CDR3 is TGTGCCAGCAGTCTCGGGAAAAAGTGGGCAGATACGCAGTATTTT. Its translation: CASSLGKKWADTQYF.